The sequence of this T cell receptor beta chain was determined in a study of blood T cell repertoires in COVID-19. This clone appeared a single time. Sequenced by immunoSEQ multiplex PCR; TCRdb stores in-frame clones only, minus some. The table lists roughly 200,000 clones, 85% of them singletons, with roughly a sixth in the top ten. J lost 5 bases, V lost 4 bases, and 5 bases had no gene match. CDR1 PRHDT and CDR2 FYEKMQ come from the germline V gene (reference sequence). The CDR3 extends over 14 amino acids. The J gene is TRBJ2-5, the V gene TRBV13; TRBD1 aligns across 9 bases. Specimen: PBMCs or T cells enriched from blood (not recorded which). This sequence originates from a man aged 35 to 55 who had recovered from COVID-19. The CDR3, as DNA: TGTGCCAGCAGCTCGGGACAGGGTGGCGAGACCCAGTACTTC. The encoded protein is CASSSGQGGETQYF.